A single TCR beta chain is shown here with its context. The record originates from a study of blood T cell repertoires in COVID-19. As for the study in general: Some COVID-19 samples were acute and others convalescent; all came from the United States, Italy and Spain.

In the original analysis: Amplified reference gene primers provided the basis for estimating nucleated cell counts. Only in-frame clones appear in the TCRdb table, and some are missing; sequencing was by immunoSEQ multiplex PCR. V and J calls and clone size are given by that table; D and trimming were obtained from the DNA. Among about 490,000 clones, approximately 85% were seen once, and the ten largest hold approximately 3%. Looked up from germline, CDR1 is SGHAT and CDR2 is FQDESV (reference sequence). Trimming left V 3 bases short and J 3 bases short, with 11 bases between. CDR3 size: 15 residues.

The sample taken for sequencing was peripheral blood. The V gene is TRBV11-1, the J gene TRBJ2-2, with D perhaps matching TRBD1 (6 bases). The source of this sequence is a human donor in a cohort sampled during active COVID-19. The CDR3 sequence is CASSFNRVDTGELFF. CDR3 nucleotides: TGTGCCAGCAGCTTCAACAGGGTAGACACCGGGGAGCTGTTTTTT.